Below, one T cell receptor beta chain is given with its context. It lacks a known antigen. Base qualities are not at hand, and no much larger clone is one base apart. These data come from a study of blood T cells in healthy people across ages (dated by TCRdb to 2015 to 2017). About the study as a whole: In model experiments, roughly one uniquely barcoded TCR beta cDNA molecule per two T cells was captured by template switching. Using deep sequencing normalized with unique cDNA molecular identifiers, the study measured how TCR beta repertoire diversity changes with age. Donors of different ages were randomly distributed across sequencing lanes to avoid experimental bias. The study analyzed two additional independent replicas of 1 million unique cDNA reads from the same blood draw for two donors, one aged 18 to 30 and one aged 80 or older. The donors were split into four age groups: young (average about 15 years), middle-aged (roughly 42), aged (62) and long-lived (roughly 86).

The donors were under 40 Caucasian individuals from Russia, aged about 6 to 95 years, who were systemically healthy. Approximately 9.3 milliliters of peripheral blood were drawn from each donor into EDTA-treated Vacutainer tubes. PBMCs were isolated by Ficoll-Paque density-gradient centrifugation, with at least 6 million obtained per sample. Trizol reagent was used to extract total RNA from PBMCs, with at least 5 micrograms per sample. For every donor, flow cytometry on a PBMC aliquot measured the percentage of naive CD45RAhigh/CD27high T cells. Libraries were constructed by 5' RACE. TCRdb records Illumina HiSeq 2500 as the sequencer. The second PCR ran for about 6 to 12 cycles and used a J-beta primer mix along with a sample-barcoded 5' primer. Each TCR beta cDNA molecule received a unique molecular identifier from a template-switch 5' adaptor carrying 12 random nucleotides. Each sample yielded at least 2.5 million CDR3-containing paired-end reads. First-strand cDNA synthesis was performed from all RNA using the Mint cDNA synthesis kit, with priming by a TRBC-specific oligonucleotide. Following uracil-DNA glycosylase treatment, all cDNA underwent a first 18-cycle PCR with the universal primers M1SS and BC2_uni_R. The paper's processing steps were these. For normalization, 1 million high-quality reads were randomly selected from each sample, with every read carrying a distinct molecular identifier. Reads with shared molecular identifiers were discarded instead of being binned into consensus sequences. MiTCR, with a Q25 quality threshold and the strictest error-elimination algorithm, was used for CDR3 identification, clonotype clustering and error correction. A nonparametric unseen species model with Euler transformation was used to estimate a lower bound on total TCR beta diversity. TCRdb trimmed the raw reads at Q25, called clones with MiXCR and kept productive beta chains. Under each unique CDR3 protein, matching rows form one entry showing the most common genes and DNA. In this record, the V and J calls reflect TCRdb's handling and not the investigators' own analysis. The table for this sample lists some 1.5 million distinct CDR3 sequences; 25% to 30% of them were counted only once. The ten largest clones take up about 8% of the sample.

General study outcomes and caveats: There was a strong correlation between observed TCR beta diversity and the percentage of naive T cells measured by flow cytometry. Compared with the aged group, the long-lived group had more naive CD4+ T cells, fewer expanded clones and increased TCR diversity, suggesting age selection. Estimates of total diversity based on one million sequenced T cells were considered lower bounds and underestimates. Because profiling used bulk unsorted PBMCs, naive and antigen-experienced compartments could not be compared conclusively. The CMV infection status of donors was not known, potentially confounding age-related changes in expanded clonotypes. As age increased, observed TCR beta diversity per million T cells dropped in a roughly linear way, and a significant reduction was already evident by age 40.

V is cut by 7 bases and J by 6 bases, and the space between the germline ends is 16 bases. CDR1 and CDR2 are read off the germline V gene as ENHRY and SYGVKD. From the cysteine up to the phenylalanine, the CDR3 has a length of 14 residues. Of all the DNA, just the CDR3 is kept, 42 bases in frame from base 1. The sequence was collected from a woman in her thirties in good health. The chain is made from TRBV10-3 and TRBJ2-1; no D gene can be assigned with confidence. The specimen sequenced was blood. DNA sequence: TGTGCCATCACCGAGGACGGTGACCTCAATGAGCAGTTCTTC. Translated, it gives CAITEDGDLNEQFF.